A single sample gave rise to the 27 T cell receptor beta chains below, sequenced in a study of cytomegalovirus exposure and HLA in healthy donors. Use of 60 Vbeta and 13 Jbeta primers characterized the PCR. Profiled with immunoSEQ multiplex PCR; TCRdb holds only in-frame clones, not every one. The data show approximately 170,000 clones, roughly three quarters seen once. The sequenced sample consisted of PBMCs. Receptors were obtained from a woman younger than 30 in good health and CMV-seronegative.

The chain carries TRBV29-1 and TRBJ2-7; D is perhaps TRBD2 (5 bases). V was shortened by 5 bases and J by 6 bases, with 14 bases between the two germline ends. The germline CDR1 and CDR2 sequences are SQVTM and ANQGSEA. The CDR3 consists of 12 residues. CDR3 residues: CSVITRAGEQYF. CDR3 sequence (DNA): TGCAGCGTTATTACTAGAGCCGGCGAGCAGTACTTC.

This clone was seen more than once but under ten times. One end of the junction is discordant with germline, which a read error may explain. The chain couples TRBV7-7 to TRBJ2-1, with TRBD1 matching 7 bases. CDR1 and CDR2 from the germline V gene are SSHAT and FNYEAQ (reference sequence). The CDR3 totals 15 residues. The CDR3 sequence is CASSPGTATYNEQFF. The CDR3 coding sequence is TGTGCTAGCAGCCCCGGGACAGCGACCTACAATGAGCAGTTCTTC.

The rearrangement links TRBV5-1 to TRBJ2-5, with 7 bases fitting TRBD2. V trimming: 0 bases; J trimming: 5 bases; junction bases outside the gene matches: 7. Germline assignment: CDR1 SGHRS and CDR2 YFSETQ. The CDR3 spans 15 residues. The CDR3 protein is CASSLVGGREETQYF. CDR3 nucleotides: TGCGCCAGCAGCTTGGTTGGCGGGAGAGAGGAGACCCAGTACTTC.

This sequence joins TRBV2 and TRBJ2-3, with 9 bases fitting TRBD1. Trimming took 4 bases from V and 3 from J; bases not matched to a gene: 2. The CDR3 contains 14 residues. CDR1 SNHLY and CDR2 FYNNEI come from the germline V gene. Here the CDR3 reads CASSGTGDTDTQYF. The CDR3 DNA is TGTGCCAGCAGTGGGACAGGGGATACAGATACGCAGTATTTT. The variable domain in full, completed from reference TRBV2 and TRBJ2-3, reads EPEVTQTPSHQVTQMGQEVILRCVPISNHLYFYWYRQILGQKVEFLVSFYNNEISEKSEIFDDQFSVERPDGSNFTLKIRSTKLEDSAMYFCASSGTGDTDTQYFGPGTRLTVL.

CDR3: CASPLAGETNEQFF. The CDR3 DNA is TGTGCCAGCCCACTAGCGGGGGAGACTAATGAGCAGTTCTTC. The genes are TRBV27 and TRBJ2-1, with TRBD2 matching over 11 bases. The germline V gene has CDR1 MNHEY and CDR2 SMNVEV (reference sequence). The CDR3 extends over 14 amino acids. Trimming cost V 8 bases and J 7 bases; bases outside gene matches: 7.

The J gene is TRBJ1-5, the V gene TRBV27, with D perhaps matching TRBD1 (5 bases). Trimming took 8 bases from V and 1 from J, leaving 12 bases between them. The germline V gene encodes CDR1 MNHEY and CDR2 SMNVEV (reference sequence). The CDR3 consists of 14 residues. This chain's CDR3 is CASSAGQSNQPQHF. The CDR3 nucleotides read TGTGCCAGCTCAGCGGGGCAGAGCAATCAGCCCCAGCATTTT.

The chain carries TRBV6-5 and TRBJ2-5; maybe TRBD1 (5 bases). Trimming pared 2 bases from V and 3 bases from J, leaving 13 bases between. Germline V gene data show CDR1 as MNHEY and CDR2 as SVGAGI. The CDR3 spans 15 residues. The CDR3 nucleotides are TGTGCCAGCAGTTACGGGGCCACCTCGAAAGAGACCCAGTACTTC. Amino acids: CASSYGATSKETQYF.

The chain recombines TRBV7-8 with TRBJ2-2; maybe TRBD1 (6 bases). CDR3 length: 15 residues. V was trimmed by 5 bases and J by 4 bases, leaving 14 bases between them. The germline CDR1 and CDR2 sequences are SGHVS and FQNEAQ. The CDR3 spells CASSHRDTLTGELFF. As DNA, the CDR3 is TGTGCCAGCAGCCACCGGGACACACTCACCGGGGAGCTGTTTTTT.

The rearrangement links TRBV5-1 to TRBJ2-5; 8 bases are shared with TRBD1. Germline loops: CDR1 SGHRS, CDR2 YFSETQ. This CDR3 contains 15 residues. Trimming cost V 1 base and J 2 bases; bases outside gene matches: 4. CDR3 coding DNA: TGCGCCAGCAGCTTGTTTCAGGGGGCACAAGAGACCCAGTACTTC. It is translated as CASSLFQGAQETQYF. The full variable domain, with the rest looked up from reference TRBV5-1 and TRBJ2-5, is KAGVTQTPRYLIKTRGQQVTLSCSPISGHRSVSWYQQTPGQGLQFLFEYFSETQRNKGNFPGRFSGRQFSNSRSEMNVSTLELGDSALYLCASSLFQGAQETQYFGPGTRLLVL.

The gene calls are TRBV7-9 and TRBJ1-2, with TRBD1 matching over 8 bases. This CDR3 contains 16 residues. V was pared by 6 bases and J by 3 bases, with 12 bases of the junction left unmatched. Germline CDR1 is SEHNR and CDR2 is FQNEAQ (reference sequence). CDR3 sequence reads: CASSSGPGQGHYGYTF. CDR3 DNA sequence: TGTGCCAGCAGTTCAGGTCCAGGACAGGGACACTATGGCTACACCTTC. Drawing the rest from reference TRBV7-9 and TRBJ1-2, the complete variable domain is DTGVSQNPRHKITKRGQNVTFRCDPISEHNRLYWYRQTLGQGPEFLTYFQNEAQLEKSRLLSDRFSAERPKGSFSTLEIQRTEQGDSAMYLCASSSGPGQGHYGYTFGSGTRLTVV.

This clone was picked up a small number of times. The CDR3 sequence: CASSRDRGYQETQYF. For the CDR3, the DNA is TGTGCCAGCAGCAGGGACAGGGGGTACCAAGAGACCCAGTACTTC. The chain uses TRBV11-2 and TRBJ2-5; 11 nucleotides agree with TRBD1. The germline CDR1 and CDR2 sequences are SGHAT and FQNNGV. V lost 5 bases, J lost 0 bases, and 2 bases stayed unmatched. CDR3 size: 15 residues.

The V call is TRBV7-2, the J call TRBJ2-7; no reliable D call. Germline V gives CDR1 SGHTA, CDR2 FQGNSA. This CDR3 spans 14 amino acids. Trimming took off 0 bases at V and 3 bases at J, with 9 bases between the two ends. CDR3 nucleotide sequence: TGTGCCAGCAGCTTAGCACAGACCCGCTACGAGCAGTACTTC. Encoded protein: CASSLAQTRYEQYF.

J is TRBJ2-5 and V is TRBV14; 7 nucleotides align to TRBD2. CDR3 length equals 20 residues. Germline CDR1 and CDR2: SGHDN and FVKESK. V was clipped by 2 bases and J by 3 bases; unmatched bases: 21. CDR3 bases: TGTGCCAGCAGCCAAAGGTTGTGGGGCCTCGCGGGGGACGATAAAGAGACCCAGTACTTC. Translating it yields CASSQRLWGLAGDDKETQYF.

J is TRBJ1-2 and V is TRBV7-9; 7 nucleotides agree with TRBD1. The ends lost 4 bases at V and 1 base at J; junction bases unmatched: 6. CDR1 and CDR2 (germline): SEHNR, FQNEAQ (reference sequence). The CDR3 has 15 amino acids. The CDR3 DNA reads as TGTGCCAGCAGCTCGACGGGACAGAGTAACTATGGCTACACCTTC. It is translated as CASSSTGQSNYGYTF.

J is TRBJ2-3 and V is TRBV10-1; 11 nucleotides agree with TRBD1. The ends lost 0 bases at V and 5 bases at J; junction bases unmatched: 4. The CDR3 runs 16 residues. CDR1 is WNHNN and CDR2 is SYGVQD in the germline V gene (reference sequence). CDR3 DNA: TGCGCCAGCAGTGAGTCTCATGGGACAGGGGGAGATACGCAGTATTTT. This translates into CASSESHGTGGDTQYF.

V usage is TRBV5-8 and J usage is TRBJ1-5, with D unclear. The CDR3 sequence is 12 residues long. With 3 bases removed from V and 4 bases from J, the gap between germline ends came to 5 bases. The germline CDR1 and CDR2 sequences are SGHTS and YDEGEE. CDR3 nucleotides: TGTGCCAGCAGCTATCTTAATCAGCCCCAGCATTTT. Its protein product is CASSYLNQPQHF.

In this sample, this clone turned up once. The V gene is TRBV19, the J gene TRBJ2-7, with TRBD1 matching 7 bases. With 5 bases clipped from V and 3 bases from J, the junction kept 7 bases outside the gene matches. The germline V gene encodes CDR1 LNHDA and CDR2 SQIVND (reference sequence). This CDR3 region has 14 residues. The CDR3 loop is CASSFRQGLYEQYF. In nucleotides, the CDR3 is TGTGCCAGTAGTTTTCGACAGGGCCTCTACGAGCAGTACTTC. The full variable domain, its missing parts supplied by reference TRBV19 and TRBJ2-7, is DGGITQSPKYLFRKEGQNVTLSCEQNLNHDAMYWYRQDPGQGLRLIYYSQIVNDFQKGDIAEGYSVSREKKESFPLTVTSAQKNPTAFYLCASSFRQGLYEQYFGPGTRLTVT.

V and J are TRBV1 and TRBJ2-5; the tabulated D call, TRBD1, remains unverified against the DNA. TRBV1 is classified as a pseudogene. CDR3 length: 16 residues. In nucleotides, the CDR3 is TGCACCAGCAGCCAAGAACCAGGGGCCCGAGGGGAGACCCAGTACTTC. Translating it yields CTSSQEPGARGETQYF.

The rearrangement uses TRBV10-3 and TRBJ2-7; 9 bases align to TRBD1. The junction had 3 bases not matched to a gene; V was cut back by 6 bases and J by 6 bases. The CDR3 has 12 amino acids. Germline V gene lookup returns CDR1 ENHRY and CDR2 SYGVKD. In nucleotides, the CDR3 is TGTGCCATCAGGGAGACAGGGGGCGAGCAGTACTTC. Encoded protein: CAIRETGGEQYF.

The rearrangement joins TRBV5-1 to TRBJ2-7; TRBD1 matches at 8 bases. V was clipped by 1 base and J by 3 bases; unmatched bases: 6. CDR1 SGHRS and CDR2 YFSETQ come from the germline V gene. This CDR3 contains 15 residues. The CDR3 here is CASSLTTGVSYEQYF. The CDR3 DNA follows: TGCGCCAGCAGCTTGACGACAGGGGTGAGCTACGAGCAGTACTTC.

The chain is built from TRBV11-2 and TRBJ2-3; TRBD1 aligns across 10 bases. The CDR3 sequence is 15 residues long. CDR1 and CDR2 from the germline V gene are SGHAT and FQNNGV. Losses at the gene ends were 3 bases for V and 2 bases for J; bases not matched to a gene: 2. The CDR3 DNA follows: TGTGCCAGCAGCTTGGGGACAGGGGACACAGATACGCAGTATTTT. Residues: CASSLGTGDTDTQYF. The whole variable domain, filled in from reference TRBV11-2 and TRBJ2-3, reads EAGVAQSPRYKIIEKRQSVAFWCNPISGHATLYWYQQILGQGPKLLIQFQNNGVVDDSQLPKDRFSAERLKGVDSTLKIQPAKLEDSAVYLCASSLGTGDTDTQYFGPGTRLTVL.

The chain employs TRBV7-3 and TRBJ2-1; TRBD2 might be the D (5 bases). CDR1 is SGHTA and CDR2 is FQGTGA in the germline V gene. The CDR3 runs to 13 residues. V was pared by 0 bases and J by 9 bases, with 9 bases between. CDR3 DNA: TGTGCCAGCAGCTTAACCCTAGCTGGTGAGCAGTTCTTC. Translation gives CASSLTLAGEQFF.

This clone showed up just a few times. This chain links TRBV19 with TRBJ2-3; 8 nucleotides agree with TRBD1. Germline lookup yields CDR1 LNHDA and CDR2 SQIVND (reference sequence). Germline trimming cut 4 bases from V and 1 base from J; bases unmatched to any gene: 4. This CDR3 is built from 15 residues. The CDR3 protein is CASSKTGEGTDTQYF. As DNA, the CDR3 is TGTGCCAGTAGTAAGACAGGGGAAGGCACAGATACGCAGTATTTT.

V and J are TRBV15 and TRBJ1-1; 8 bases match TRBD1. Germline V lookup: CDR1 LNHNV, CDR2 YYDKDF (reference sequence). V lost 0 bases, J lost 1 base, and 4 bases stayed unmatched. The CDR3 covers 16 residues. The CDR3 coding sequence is TGTGCCACCAGCAGAGATCATGGACAGGGGAACACTGAAGCTTTCTTT. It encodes CATSRDHGQGNTEAFF.

In nucleotides, the CDR3 is TGTGCCAGCAGCGATTCACCCCAACAGGGGGGAAACACTGAAGCTTTCTTT. This codes for CASSDSPQQGGNTEAFF. This rearrangement joins TRBV9 to TRBJ1-1; 8 nucleotides line up with TRBD1. With V trimmed by 3 bases and J by 2 bases, 12 bases remained unmatched. CDR3 length: 17 residues. Germline V gene sequence: CDR1 SGDLS, CDR2 YYNGEE.

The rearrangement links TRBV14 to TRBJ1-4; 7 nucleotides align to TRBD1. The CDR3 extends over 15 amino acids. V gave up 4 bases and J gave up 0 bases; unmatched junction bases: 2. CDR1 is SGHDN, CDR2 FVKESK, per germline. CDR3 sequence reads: CASSLGQATNEKLFF. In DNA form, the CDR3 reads TGTGCCAGCAGCCTCGGACAGGCAACTAATGAAAAACTGTTTTTT.

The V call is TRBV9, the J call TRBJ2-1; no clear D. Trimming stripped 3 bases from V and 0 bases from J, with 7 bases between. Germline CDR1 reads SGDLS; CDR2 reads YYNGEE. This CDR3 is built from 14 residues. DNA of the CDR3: TGTGCCAGCAGCGAGGAGAGCTCCTACAATGAGCAGTTCTTC. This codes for CASSEESSYNEQFF.